The T cell receptor (beta chain) under discussion was sequenced for a study of blood T cell repertoires in COVID-19. Study-wide context: Both acute and convalescent COVID-19 samples were obtained from the United States, Italy and Spain. In each case, the material was cDNA or gDNA derived from T cells, B-cell-depleted T cells, or PBMCs.

This CDR3 region has 15 residues. Germline-derived CDR1 and CDR2 are SGHVS and FQNEAQ. Trimming cost V 5 bases and J 6 bases; bases outside gene matches: 10. In the original workflow: The assay estimated nucleated cells by amplifying reference gene primers. Generated by immunoSEQ multiplex PCR, the TCRdb table keeps only in-frame clones and is missing some. That table is the source of V, J and clone size, and D and trimming were worked out from the DNA. This sample yields about 190,000 clones, of which 80% to 90% are seen a single time; approximately 1% belongs to the top ten. The chain is built from TRBV7-8 and TRBJ1-3, with 7 bases fitting TRBD1. The source is a man aged 30 to 39 with acute or convalescent COVID-19. Sequencing used peripheral blood. The CDR3 is CASSPAGTALNTIYF. In nucleotides, the CDR3 is TGTGCCAGCAGCCCAGCCGGGACAGCCCTAAACACCATATATTTT.